Presented here are 16 T cell receptor beta chains from one specimen sequenced in a study of blood T cell repertoires in COVID-19 (dated by TCRdb to 2020 to 2022). The library relied on the immunoSEQ multiplex PCR assay. TCRdb limited this immuneACCESS table to in-frame rearrangements with V and J called. A share of clones is missing; checked studies link under half to unresolved V genes, and the rest is unexplained. This sample lists some 200,000 clones; 80% to 90% were detected once. The ten largest account for over 9.5% of the sample. The source material was peripheral blood. Source of these receptors: a woman over 75 with acute or convalescent COVID-19.

The V call is TRBV19, the J call TRBJ1-2; tentatively, D is TRBD1 (5 bases). The CDR3 spans 16 residues. Per germline, CDR1 LNHDA and CDR2 SQIVND (reference sequence). Trimming cost V 10 bases and J 0 bases, with 21 bases left between them. The CDR3 here is CATLTRKGQANYGYTF. CDR3 nucleotides: TGTGCCACCCTCACCCGAAAGGGGCAGGCTAACTATGGCTACACCTTC.

This chain uses TRBV5-4 with TRBJ2-7, with 8 bases lining up with TRBD1. Germline CDR1 reads SGHNT; CDR2 reads YYREEE (reference sequence). The CDR3 is made up of 14 amino acids. Trimming at V came to 4 bases and at J to 2 bases, leaving 5 bases not matched to a gene. The DNA for the CDR3 is TGTGCCAGCAGCCCTACAGGGGGTGCCTACGAGCAGTACTTC. It is translated as CASSPTGGAYEQYF. Filled out from reference TRBV5-4 and TRBJ2-7, the complete variable domain reads ETGVTQSPTHLIKTRGQQVTLRCSSQSGHNTVSWYQQALGQGPQFIFQYYREEENGRGNFPPRFSGLQFPNYSSELNVNALELDDSALYLCASSPTGGAYEQYFGPGTRLTVT.

The rearrangement links TRBV19 to TRBJ2-1, with TRBD2 matching over 9 bases. The junction had 12 bases not matched to a gene; V was cut back by 6 bases and J by 6 bases. In germline, CDR1 is LNHDA, CDR2 SQIVND (reference sequence). The CDR3 is 16 amino acids. The CDR3 spells CASSLTPAGGGNEQFF. The CDR3 DNA reads TGTGCCAGTAGCCTTACACCGGCGGGGGGGGGCAATGAGCAGTTCTTC.

The chain joins TRBV20-1 to TRBJ2-5; D gene ambiguous. Trimming stripped 3 bases from V and 4 bases from J, with 6 bases between. Germline V gene sequence: CDR1 DFQATT, CDR2 SNEGSKA (reference sequence). The CDR3 has 11 residues. CDR3 protein: CSASRSETQYF. The CDR3, as DNA: TGCAGTGCTAGTCGTTCAGAGACCCAGTACTTC.

The gene calls are TRBV25-1 and TRBJ1-5, with D hard to call. Germline CDR1 is MGHDK and CDR2 is SYGVNS. V was pared by 5 bases and J by 6 bases, with 8 bases between. CDR3 length: 12 amino acids. The CDR3 DNA reads TGTGCCAGCAGTCGAGGCAGTCAGCCCCAGCATTTT. As protein: CASSRGSQPQHF.

The chain is built from TRBV7-4 and TRBJ1-6, with D unresolved. The CDR3 consists of 20 residues. The V gene's germline CDR1 is SGHVT and CDR2 SQSDAQ. The germline V and J ends were trimmed by 6 bases and 10 bases, with 34 bases remaining between them. In nucleotides, the CDR3 is TGTGCCAGCAGTTTTAGACTCTCCCCGGTTAGGCTCCCTAGTGGGTCACCCCTCCACTTT. Translation: CASSFRLSPVRLPSGSPLHF.

This clone was counted once. The chain links TRBV19 to TRBJ1-1; D perhaps matches TRBD1 (5 bases). Germline assignment: CDR1 LNHDA and CDR2 SQIVND (reference sequence). The CDR3 is 13 amino acids. V dropped 6 bases and J dropped 6 bases, with 14 bases sitting between them. The CDR3 DNA reads TGTGCCAGTAGGGTACTAGGGACTTCTGAAGCTTTCTTT. Residues: CASRVLGTSEAFF.

This clone has more than one count but fewer than ten. V usage is TRBV4-2 and J usage is TRBJ1-5; a possible D gene is TRBD1 (5 bases). Germline assignment: CDR1 LGHNA and CDR2 YNFKEQ. This CDR3 is built from 16 residues. V was trimmed by 0 bases and J by 3 bases, leaving 12 bases between them. The CDR3 here is CASSQDLRANNQPQHF. In nucleotides, the CDR3 is TGTGCCAGCAGCCAAGATCTCAGGGCAAACAATCAGCCCCAGCATTTT.

The chain carries TRBV19 and TRBJ2-5, with 9 nucleotides matching TRBD2. The CDR3 has 15 residues. The junction had 2 bases not matched to a gene; V was cut back by 3 bases and J by 0 bases. Germline V gene lookup returns CDR1 LNHDA and CDR2 SQIVND (reference sequence). CDR3: CASSIAGGYQETQYF. CDR3 nucleotides: TGTGCCAGTAGTATTGCGGGGGGGTACCAAGAGACCCAGTACTTC.

The chain recombines TRBV11-3 with TRBJ1-6; no definite D call. CDR1 and CDR2 (germline): SGHNT, YENEEA. V lost 5 bases and J 6 bases, leaving 11 bases between the germline ends. The CDR3 spans 14 residues. DNA for the CDR3: TGTGCCAGCAGCCCTCAACAGAGTAATTCACCCCTCCACTTT. This sequence encodes CASSPQQSNSPLHF.

The chain joins TRBV5-1 to TRBJ1-5; D is perhaps TRBD1 (6 bases). Germline-derived CDR1 and CDR2 are SGHRS and YFSETQ. Trimming shortened V by 4 bases and J by 3 bases, and 32 bases separated the two germline ends. The CDR3 consists of 21 residues. The CDR3 is CASSPEDGGFSLSNSNQPQHF. CDR3 DNA sequence: TGCGCCAGCAGCCCGGAGGATGGGGGCTTTTCACTGTCGAACTCCAATCAGCCCCAGCATTTT.

V gene TRBV6-2 or TRBV6-3 combines with J gene TRBJ1-5, with D unresolved. Trimming left V 4 bases short and J 6 bases short, with 16 bases between. Germline values: CDR1 MNHEY, CDR2 SVGEGT. The CDR3 extends over 15 amino acids. CDR3 sequence reads: CASSWPTQPLQPQHF. In DNA form, the CDR3 reads TGTGCCAGCAGTTGGCCCACCCAACCTCTTCAGCCCCAGCATTTT.

V usage is TRBV3-1 (or the pseudogene TRBV3-2) and J usage is TRBJ1-5, with 10 bases lining up with TRBD1. Germline values: CDR1 LGHDT, CDR2 YNNKEL (reference sequence). The ends lost 4 bases at V and 6 bases at J; junction bases unmatched: 6. This CDR3 comprises 15 residues. The CDR3 sequence: CASSPQDRGSQPQHF. The DNA for the CDR3 is TGTGCCAGCAGCCCCCAGGACAGGGGGAGTCAGCCCCAGCATTTT.

In this sample, this clone turned up once. The chain links TRBV7-6 to TRBJ1-4, with a possible D match to TRBD1 (5 bases). Germline V gene sequence: CDR1 SGHVS, CDR2 FNYEAQ. The V end lost 6 bases, the J end lost 7 bases, and 24 bases lay between the germline ends. The CDR3 runs 17 residues. The DNA for the CDR3 is TGTGCCAGCAGACCGGGGACCGGGAGTTTCTTAAGTGAAAAACTGTTTTTT. The encoded protein is CASRPGTGSFLSEKLFF.

This chain connects TRBV7-2 to TRBJ2-3; 8 positions match TRBD1. Germline V lookup: CDR1 SGHTA, CDR2 FQGNSA. Losses at the gene ends were 3 bases for V and 2 bases for J; bases not matched to a gene: 4. There are 15 residues in the CDR3. CDR3 sequence reads: CASSFGTGFTDTQYF. The CDR3 DNA is TGTGCCAGCAGCTTCGGGACAGGTTTCACAGATACGCAGTATTTT.

J is TRBJ2-2 and V is TRBV24-1, with D maybe TRBD1 (5 bases). The CDR3 extends over 17 amino acids. Deletions cut 2 bases from V and 3 bases from J, with 15 bases between. Germline V gene data show CDR1 as KGHDR and CDR2 as SFDVKD. CDR3 region: CATSDSTPGIHTGELFF. In nucleotides, the CDR3 is TGTGCCACCAGTGATTCGACTCCAGGGATCCACACCGGGGAGCTGTTTTTT.